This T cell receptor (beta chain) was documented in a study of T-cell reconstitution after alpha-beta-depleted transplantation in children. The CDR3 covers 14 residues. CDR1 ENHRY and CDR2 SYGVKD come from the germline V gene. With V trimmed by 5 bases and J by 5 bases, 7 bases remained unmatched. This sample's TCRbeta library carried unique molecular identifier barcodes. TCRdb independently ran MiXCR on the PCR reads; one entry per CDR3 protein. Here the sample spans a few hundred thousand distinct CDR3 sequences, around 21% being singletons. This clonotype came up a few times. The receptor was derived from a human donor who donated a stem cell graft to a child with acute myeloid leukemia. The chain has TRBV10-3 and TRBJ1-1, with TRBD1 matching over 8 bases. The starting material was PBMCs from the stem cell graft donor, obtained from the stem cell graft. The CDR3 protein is CAISPGQGRTEAFF. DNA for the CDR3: TGTGCCATCAGTCCCGGACAGGGAAGGACTGAAGCTTTCTTT.